The 19 T cell receptor beta chains below all came from one sample that was sequenced in a study of naive and memory T cell subsets. The beta constant-region primer was an equimolar mix of two oligonucleotides covering TRBC1 and TRBC2. The ligated cDNA underwent four PCR rounds using SP2 and nested alpha and beta constant-region primers. TCRdb recomputed calls from the UMI-ligation and nested PCR reads with MiXCR, one row per CDR3 protein. The sample has fewer than 150,000 distinct CDR3 sequences, about 20% seen once. Study-wide results and caveats: A few larger clonotypes appeared in naive repertoires, especially CD8, possibly memory cells re-expressing CD45RA.

Their antigens remain unidentified. Specimen: naive CD8+ T cells from blood. These receptors all come from a human donor in good health.

The V call is TRBV6-2 or TRBV6-3, the J call TRBJ1-5; 10 bases are a match to TRBD1. Trimming at V came to 5 bases and at J to 1 base, leaving 5 bases not matched to a gene. The germline V gene has CDR1 MNHEY and CDR2 SVGEGT. The CDR3 contains 16 residues. The DNA of the CDR3 is TGTGCCAGCAGTCCTTTGGACAGGGGGAGCAATCAGCCCCAGCATTTT. This codes for CASSPLDRGSNQPQHF.

The rearrangement uses TRBV4-3 and TRBJ2-3; weak D call: TRBD2 (6 bases). Germline V CDR1 and CDR2: LGHNA, YSLEER. The germline V and J ends were trimmed by 0 bases and 6 bases, with 13 bases remaining between them. The CDR3 length is 15 residues. The CDR3 protein is CASSQDLSGTDTQYF. The CDR3 coding sequence is TGCGCCAGCAGCCAAGATCTCTCCGGGACTGATACGCAGTATTTT.

This clonotype was found a few times. The chain employs TRBV27 and TRBJ2-2; TRBD2 agrees at 11 bases. V dropped 5 bases and J dropped 3; count of bases not matched to a gene: 5. This CDR3 has 16 residues. The germline gives CDR1 MNHEY, CDR2 SMNVEV (reference sequence). The CDR3 coding sequence is TGTGCCAGCAGTATTCTAGCGGGAGGATACACCGGGGAGCTGTTTTTT. It translates to CASSILAGGYTGELFF.

The chain uses TRBV5-6 and TRBJ2-1; unclear D gene. This CDR3 comprises 17 residues. Per the germline V gene, CDR1 is SGHDT and CDR2 is YYEEEE. V lost 4 bases and J 1 base, leaving 18 bases between the germline ends. Here the CDR3 reads CASSGGPTGWSYNEQFF. CDR3 bases: TGTGCCAGCAGCGGTGGACCTACTGGGTGGTCCTACAATGAGCAGTTCTTC.

The chain couples TRBV7-2 to TRBJ2-1, with 9 bases aligning to TRBD2. The J segment lost 7 bases and the V segment lost 5 bases, leaving 6 bases of the junction unmatched. Looked up from germline, CDR1 is SGHTA and CDR2 is FQGNSA. This CDR3 is 14 amino acids long. The CDR3, as DNA: TGTGCCAGCAGCACACCTAGCGGGGTTAATGAGCAGTTCTTC. Its translation: CASSTPSGVNEQFF.

This clonotype has just a few counts. The rearrangement uses TRBV7-8 and TRBJ2-1; 8 bases are a match to TRBD2. With V trimmed by 5 bases and J by 6 bases, 6 bases remained unmatched. This CDR3 region has 14 residues. Germline CDR1 reads SGHVS; CDR2 reads FQNEAQ. The CDR3 is CASSVISGVNEQFF. The DNA for the CDR3 is TGTGCCAGCAGCGTCATTAGCGGGGTCAATGAGCAGTTCTTC.

The table lists this clonotype with a few counts. The chain recombines TRBV6-1 with TRBJ2-7; D is ambiguous. This CDR3 is 11 amino acids long. CDR1 and CDR2 (germline): MNHNS, SASEGT. V lost 8 bases to trimming and J lost 2 bases, with 7 bases between them. The CDR3 nucleotides are TGTGCCAGCTTAGGTGCCTACGAGCAGTACTTC. Protein product: CASLGAYEQYF.

This clonotype was picked up a small number of times. The rearrangement uses TRBV5-4 and TRBJ2-3, with TRBD2 matching over 8 bases. This CDR3 spans 16 amino acids. Germline V gene lookup returns CDR1 SGHNT and CDR2 YYREEE (reference sequence). V lost 0 bases, J lost 6 bases, and 9 bases stayed unmatched. CDR3 sequence reads: CASSLEPGLVSDTQYF. CDR3 in DNA: TGTGCCAGCAGCTTGGAACCGGGACTAGTTTCCGATACGCAGTATTTT.

The chain links TRBV20-1 to TRBJ1-1; TRBD1 matches 7 bases. The trim removed 0 bases at V and 5 bases at J, leaving 6 bases unmatched. Germline lookup yields CDR1 DFQATT and CDR2 SNEGSKA (reference sequence). The CDR3 covers 14 residues. In nucleotides, the CDR3 is TGCAGTGCTAGAGACCCAACAGGGGTGACTGAAGCTTTCTTT. Its translation: CSARDPTGVTEAFF.

This clonotype appeared a few times. The V call is TRBV29-1, the J call TRBJ2-1; 12 bases fit TRBD2. Germline V CDR1 and CDR2: SQVTM, ANQGSEA. Unmatched junction bases numbered 20, after V lost 2 bases and J lost 0 bases. The CDR3 spans 22 residues. CDR3: CSVEWVQYNPGLAGSSYNEQFF. The CDR3 coding sequence is TGCAGCGTTGAATGGGTACAGTACAACCCGGGACTAGCGGGTAGCTCCTACAATGAGCAGTTCTTC.

This sequence joins TRBV4-2 and TRBJ1-5; no definite D call. Germline V CDR1 and CDR2: LGHNA, YNFKEQ. V lost 0 bases and J 0 bases, leaving 9 bases between the germline ends. The CDR3 loop spans 16 amino acids. CDR3 sequence: CASSQEAGLSNQPQHF. CDR3 in DNA: TGTGCCAGCAGCCAAGAAGCTGGTCTTAGCAATCAGCCCCAGCATTTT.

This rearrangement joins TRBV29-1 to TRBJ2-1; 12 nucleotides agree with TRBD2. The junction had 4 bases not matched to a gene; V was cut back by 1 base and J by 3 bases. This CDR3 has 16 residues. Germline V gives CDR1 SQVTM, CDR2 ANQGSEA. CDR3 in amino acids: CSVEGGLAGIYNEQFF. The CDR3 DNA is TGCAGCGTTGAAGGAGGACTAGCGGGAATCTACAATGAGCAGTTCTTC.

The chain recombines TRBV28 with TRBJ2-7; TRBD2 aligns across 7 bases. The V gene's germline CDR1 is MDHEN and CDR2 SYDVKM. Trimming cost V 7 bases and J 4 bases; bases outside gene matches: 4. There are 12 residues in the CDR3. For the CDR3, the DNA is TGTGCCAGCACCGTGGGAGGGTACGAGCAGTACTTC. Amino acids: CASTVGGYEQYF.

This clonotype was seen a few times. The chain recombines TRBV12-3 or TRBV12-4 with TRBJ2-5; D not certain. This CDR3 has 14 residues. Deletions cut 7 bases from V and 7 bases from J, with 19 bases between. As DNA, the CDR3 is TGTGCCAGCACCGACGGGCCGCTTTGGGGGACCCAGTACTTC. Protein product: CASTDGPLWGTQYF.

This clonotype has just a few counts. The chain employs TRBV3-1 and TRBJ2-1; D uncertain. This CDR3 comprises 14 residues. Trimming pared 0 bases from V and 7 bases from J, leaving 10 bases between. CDR1 is LGHDT, CDR2 YNNKEL, per germline (reference sequence). The CDR3 loop reads CASSQDPRRNEQFF. CDR3 DNA: TGTGCCAGCAGCCAAGATCCCAGAAGAAATGAGCAGTTCTTC.

The chain has TRBV28 and TRBJ1-1; D ambiguous. Trimming left V 1 base short and J 1 base short, with 7 bases between. Germline V gene lookup returns CDR1 MDHEN and CDR2 SYDVKM. The length of the CDR3 is 14 residues. This CDR3 reads CASSLFSKNTEAFF. The DNA of the CDR3 is TGTGCCAGCAGTTTATTTTCCAAGAACACTGAAGCTTTCTTT.

This chain connects TRBV6-2 or TRBV6-3 to TRBJ1-1; D remains unclear. Trimming stripped 1 base from V and 4 bases from J, with 4 bases between. The length of the CDR3 is 12 residues. CDR1 and CDR2 from the germline V gene are MNHEY and SVGEGT. The CDR3 DNA follows: TGTGCCAGCAGTTACTTTTCCACTGAAGCTTTCTTT. Protein product: CASSYFSTEAFF.

There are a few counts of this clonotype. The rearrangement uses TRBV11-1 and TRBJ1-4, with 9 nucleotides matching TRBD1. This CDR3 is built from 14 residues. From germline, CDR1 is SGHAT and CDR2 FQDESV (reference sequence). V lost 3 bases to trimming and J lost 6 bases; unmatched junction nucleotides: 2. The CDR3 bases are TGTGCCAGCAGCTTTGGACAGGGGTATGAAAAACTGTTTTTT. Translated: CASSFGQGYEKLFF.

This chain links TRBV5-1 with TRBJ2-1, with D tentatively TRBD1 (6 bases). The CDR3 spans 15 residues. Looked up from germline, CDR1 is SGHRS and CDR2 is YFSETQ. Trimming took off 4 bases at V and 2 bases at J, with 13 bases between the two ends. The CDR3 loop is CASSGKGVPYNEQFF. Here the CDR3 DNA reads TGCGCCAGCAGCGGGAAGGGGGTCCCCTACAATGAGCAGTTCTTC.